Listed below are T cell receptor beta chains from one sample, sequenced in a study of T cells after yellow fever vaccination. From the 5' RACE reads, TCRdb called clonotypes with MiXCR, one entry per CDR3 protein. The sample holds about 330,000 distinct CDR3 sequences, around 8.1% seen once. The source was PBMCs, collected around 45 days after the first yellow fever vaccination. The receptors were sampled from a young man who received the YFV17D yellow fever vaccine. Each CDR3 is given with its conserved first and last residue.

TRBV15,TRBJ1-3,CSTSRARDYSGNTIYF
TRBV20-1,TRBJ2-7,CSARLSVTRYEQYF
TRBV20-1,TRBJ2-2,CSAPGDLPNTGELFF
TRBV5-5,TRBJ2-7,CASSLLGESSYEQYF
TRBV5-1,TRBJ2-7,CASSWTTGPYEQYF
TRBV6-1,TRBJ2-2,CASKTMDRAAGELFF
TRBV5-1,TRBJ1-2,CASSSFGTGAFGYTF
TRBV20-1,TRBJ1-4,CSAGGHLGEKLFF
TRBV7-3,TRBJ2-1,CASSLNPSDEQFF
TRBV19,TRBJ1-2,CASSDQTGRPGYTF
TRBV19,TRBJ1-2,CASRDRLYGYTF
TRBV7-9,TRBJ2-5,CASSFVAGGQETQYF
TRBV7-7,TRBJ2-1,CASSPGLPGGEQFF
TRBV12-3/TRBV12-4,TRBJ2-2,CASSGNTGELFF
TRBV19,TRBJ1-6,CASRVVAYNSPLHF
TRBV27,TRBJ2-5,CASSPRRREETQYF
TRBV7-2,TRBJ2-1,CASSLVGGGRYNEQFF
TRBV7-8,TRBJ2-5,CASSPWTVSETQYF
TRBV20-1,TRBJ2-3,CSARDFLSTDTQYF
TRBV7-9,TRBJ1-2,CASSLTDGYTF
TRBV20-1,TRBJ2-5,CSVGSRRETQYF
TRBV7-2,TRBJ1-2,CASSLVLGQGAYGYTF
TRBV7-6,TRBJ2-7,CASGPNYYEQYF
TRBV7-3,TRBJ2-1,CASSERDNEQFF
TRBV5-1,TRBJ2-1,CASSLTVEQFF
TRBV3-1,TRBJ2-1,CASSHYRDRGSHEQFF
TRBV19,TRBJ2-5,CASSGSRAETQYF
TRBV7-2,TRBJ1-2,CASSLDTFYGYTF
TRBV4-1,TRBJ2-5,CASSQDRQETQYF
TRBV5-8,TRBJ2-1,CASSLAVTRTYNEQFF
TRBV29-1,TRBJ2-3,CSVEGGTDTQYF
TRBV6-2/TRBV6-3,TRBJ1-5,CASSYREGVKHF
TRBV20-1,TRBJ2-7,CSGLAGGFDEQYF
TRBV14,TRBJ2-1,CASSQWGQGDNEQFF
TRBV7-8,TRBJ1-1,CASSLTRGVVLDTEAFF
TRBV20-1,TRBJ2-6,CSAISSAVRANVLTF
TRBV4-1,TRBJ2-5,CASSQDETQYF
TRBV4-3,TRBJ1-6,CASSQGTGRYNSPLHF
TRBV7-9,TRBJ2-3,CASSLADWTLHTDTQYF
TRBV28,TRBJ2-1,CAAKRGGEQFF
TRBV11-2,TRBJ1-5,CASSSGTGGLYQPQHF
TRBV19,TRBJ2-1,CASSPGTGQHEQFF
TRBV3-1,TRBJ2-2,CACSQGKNSQDTGELFF
TRBV18,TRBJ1-4,CASSPGQGSYEKLFF
TRBV6-5,TRBJ1-2,CASSYSAGTDGNYGYTF
TRBV6-5,TRBJ2-3,CASSYFGLAGNTQYF
TRBV20-1,TRBJ2-3,CSALRLAGVPDTQYF
TRBV7-3,TRBJ2-6,CASSSDSGANVLTF